Listed here are 8 T cell receptor beta chains from one sample, sequenced in a study of liver allograft versus peripheral blood T cells. In the study overall: Peripheral blood of the recipients supplied T cell receptor repertoires that were compared with those in transplanted livers.

TCRdb ran MiXCR on the reads and lists one entry per CDR3 protein. The sample lists fewer than 15,000 distinct CDR3 sequences; 15% to 20% were seen once. The receptor set was obtained from a human patient who had a liver transplant. Some of these T cells may belong to the graft donor.

This clonotype has at least ten counts. This chain links TRBV18 with TRBJ1-1; D possibly corresponds to TRBD1 (6 bases). V lost 5 bases and J lost 4, with 14 bases in between. The CDR3 runs 14 residues. The germline V gene has CDR1 KGHSH and CDR2 LQKENI. The CDR3 DNA follows: TGTGCCAGCTCAGTAATACAGGGAGCCACTGAAGCTTTCTTT. It yields the protein CASSVIQGATEAFF.

This clonotype showed up just a few times. The chain is built from TRBV5-4 and TRBJ1-6; D not certain. Trimming took off 0 bases at V and 7 bases at J, with 11 bases between the two ends. Germline V gene data show CDR1 as SGHNT and CDR2 as YYREEE (reference sequence). The CDR3 consists of 15 residues. In nucleotides, the CDR3 is TGTGCCAGCAGCTTGGATACGGTTGACAATTCACCCCTCCACTTT. It codes for CASSLDTVDNSPLHF.

This chain uses TRBV5-5 with TRBJ2-7; TRBD1 might be the D (5 bases). This CDR3 contains 15 residues. The ends were cut back, 3 bases at V and 2 bases at J, with 15 bases in the middle. Germline V gives CDR1 SGHKS, CDR2 YYEKEE (reference sequence). The CDR3 sequence is CASSSITGLPYEQYF. Here the CDR3 DNA reads TGTGCCAGCAGCTCCATAACAGGTCTCCCCTACGAGCAGTACTTC.

About this clonotype itself: A read error may account for a junction end that differs from germline. This chain joins TRBV5-6 and TRBJ1-5; D gene unclear. The CDR3 loop spans 15 amino acids. Germline V gene data show CDR1 as SGHDT and CDR2 as YYEEEE. The CDR3 coding sequence is TGTGTCAGCAGTCGGTTGGCAGGCCGGAATCAGCCCCAGCATTTT. Its protein product is CVSSRLAGRNQPQHF.

Sample share makes this clonotype medium-sized. CDR3 sequence (DNA): TGTGCCAGTAGTATAGGCGGCCTCCCGGCAAATGAGCAGTTCTTC. The encoded protein is CASSIGGLPANEQFF. The chain recombines TRBV19 with TRBJ2-1, with unresolved D. Germline V gives CDR1 LNHDA, CDR2 SQIVND (reference sequence). The CDR3 consists of 15 residues. V lost 1 base and J lost 7, with 14 bases in between. The full variable domain, its missing parts supplied by reference TRBV19 and TRBJ2-1, is DGGITQSPKYLFRKEGQNVTLSCEQNLNHDAMYWYRQDPGQGLRLIYYSQIVNDFQKGDIAEGYSVSREKKESFPLTVTSAQKNPTAFYLCASSIGGLPANEQFFGPGTRLTVL.

In its sample, this clonotype ranks as medium-sized. The chain carries TRBV7-2 and TRBJ1-4, with TRBD1 matching over 9 bases. The germline V gene has CDR1 SGHTA and CDR2 FQGNSA. The CDR3 is made up of 15 amino acids. The V and J ends lost 5 bases and 8 bases, in that order; junction bases with no gene match: 9. CDR3: CASSRGGQGREKLFF. DNA for the CDR3: TGTGCCAGCAGCAGGGGGGGACAGGGACGGGAAAAACTGTTTTTT.

By share of the sample, this clonotype is medium-sized (0.01 to 0.1%). CDR3 DNA: TGTGCCAGCAGCTATGGGGCAGGGGGAGGGTACACCTTC. Translated, it gives CASSYGAGGGYTF. The rearrangement joins TRBV6-1 to TRBJ1-2, with 7 positions matching TRBD1. From germline, CDR1 is MNHNS and CDR2 SASEGT. With V trimmed by 6 bases and J by 11 bases, 12 bases remained unmatched. The CDR3 is made up of 13 amino acids.

There are a few counts of this clonotype. J is TRBJ1-5 and V is TRBV6-1, with 7 nucleotides matching TRBD1. The CDR3 is 14 amino acids. V shed 6 bases, J shed 2 bases, and the junction held 4 bases outside the gene matches. Germline CDR1 MNHNS, CDR2 SASEGT. CDR3 residues: CASRRGPGNQPQHF. In nucleotides, the CDR3 is TGTGCCAGCAGAAGGGGGCCTGGCAATCAGCCCCAGCATTTT.